Listed below are T cell receptor beta chains from one sample, sequenced in a study of Ad26.COV2.S vaccination and SARS-CoV-2 variants. This table comes from immunoSEQ multiplex PCR, and its TCRdb copy is limited to in-frame clones, with some not included. The sample has under 150,000 clones, roughly 88% seen once. The source was peripheral blood, collected after recovery from COVID-19. These receptors all stem from a human donor who had recovered from COVID-19. Both conserved end residues are part of each CDR3. The D gene is left open where the match is weak. The size entry is marked missing in some rows and otherwise reads once, few, many or a size class.

>TRBJ2-3|TRBD1|TRBV30|NA
TGTGCCTGGAGTGGTTACAGGGGGCTGGATACGCAGTATTTT
CAWSGYRGLDTQYF
>TRBJ1-6|TRBD1|TRBV2|NA
TGTGCCAGCAGGAAAGGGACAGGGTATCAGGCCCTCCACTTT
CASRKGTGYQALHF
>TRBJ2-1|NA|TRBV15|NA
TGTGCCACCAGCAGAGGGACGGCGAGCTCCTACAATGAGCAGTTCTTC
CATSRGTASSYNEQFF
>TRBJ1-3|NA|TRBV5-8|NA
TGTGCCAGCAGCTTGGTGGGAAACACCATATATTTT
CASSLVGNTIYF
>TRBJ1-4|NA|TRBV18|NA
TGTGCCAGCTCACCAGAACTTAATGAAAAACTGTTTTTT
CASSPELNEKLFF
>TRBJ1-2|NA|TRBV6-5|few
TGTGCCAGTGACGGGGGGTATGGCTACACCTTC
CASDGGYGYTF
>TRBJ2-6|NA|TRBV6-5|NA
TGTGCCAGCAGTTCACAGGGGGCCAACGTCCTGACTTTC
CASSSQGANVLTF
>TRBJ1-5|NA|TRBV19|NA
TGTGCCAGTACTAGGGGCTGGAGTCAGCCCCAGCATTTT
CASTRGWSQPQHF
>TRBJ2-1|NA|TRBV2|NA
TGTGCCAGCAGTGAATGGAACAAGGATGAGCAGTTCTTC
CASSEWNKDEQFF
>TRBJ2-1|TRBD2|TRBV6-5|NA
TGTGCCAGCAGAAATAGCGGGGGGGGTTACAATGAGCAGTTCTTC
CASRNSGGGYNEQFF
>TRBJ2-3|TRBD1|TRBV18|NA
TGTGCCAGCTCACCAGGGACAGGGGTTAGAGATACGCAGTATTTT
CASSPGTGVRDTQYF
>TRBJ1-2|NA|TRBV20-1|few
TGCAGTCGCCGGGGAACCCGTGGCTACACCTTC
CSRRGTRGYTF
>TRBJ2-3|NA|TRBV5-1|NA
TGCGCCAGCAGCTTAGCAGGGACTAGCACAGATACGCAGTATTTT
CASSLAGTSTDTQYF
>TRBJ1-2|TRBD1|TRBV28|NA
TGTGCCAGCAGTCCCGTCGGGACAGGGGGACTCTATGGCTACACCTTC
CASSPVGTGGLYGYTF
>TRBJ2-3|TRBD2|TRBV28|NA
TGTGCCAGCACCCCGCAGCGGGGGGGAGATACGCAGTATTTT
CASTPQRGGDTQYF
>TRBJ1-4|NA|TRBV19|NA
TGTGCCAGTAGTATAGTCCCTCCAAGGGGTGAAAAACTGTTTTTT
CASSIVPPRGEKLFF
>TRBJ2-1|TRBD2|TRBV4-1|NA
TGCGCCAGCGGAAGGGGACTAGCGGGGGGAGGTGAGCAGTTCTTC
CASGRGLAGGGEQFF
>TRBJ1-2|TRBD1|TRBV19|NA
TGTGCCAGTAGTATGCAGGGGGCTAACTATGGCTACACCTTC
CASSMQGANYGYTF
>TRBJ2-2|TRBD1|TRBV2|NA
TGTGCCAGCAGGGCGGACAGGACACCCTATGGAGGCCGGGAGCTGTTTTTT
CASRADRTPYGGRELFF
>TRBJ1-6|NA|TRBV7-9|once
TGTGCCAGCAGCTTTTCCGAAAATTCACCCCTCCACTTT
CASSFSENSPLHF
>TRBJ1-4|NA|TRBV7-6|NA
TGTGCCAGCAGCTTAAGAAATGCTAATGAAAAACTGTTTTTT
CASSLRNANEKLFF
>TRBJ2-1|NA|TRBV5-1|NA
TGCGCCAGCAGCTTCCAAGCGTCGGAGAACAATGAGCAGTTCTTC
CASSFQASENNEQFF
>TRBJ1-2|NA|TRBV29-1|NA
TGCAGCGTTGTCGCGGTGATCGGGGGAGGCTACACCTTC
CSVVAVIGGGYTF
>TRBJ2-7|NA|TRBV5-1|NA
TGCGCCAGCAGCGCTGAAAGTTACGAGCAGTACTTC
CASSAESYEQYF
>TRBJ1-6|NA|TRBV4-1|NA
TGCGCCAGCAGCCAAGATCCCAGGGAGGGTTCACCCCTCCACTTT
CASSQDPREGSPLHF
>TRBJ2-3|TRBD2|TRBV24-1|NA
TGTGCCACCAGTGGCCCTGGGGGAGCGGGGGCCCCGGGAGATACGCAGTATTTT
CATSGPGGAGAPGDTQYF
>TRBJ1-1|NA|TRBV18|NA
TGTGCCAGCTCACCACCGGAGGGGGTAAAGAAAGCTTTCTTT
CASSPPEGVKKAFF
>TRBJ2-3|TRBD1|TRBV7-2|NA
TGTGCCAGCAGCTCAAGACAGGGAAACACAGATACGCAGTATTTT
CASSSRQGNTDTQYF
>TRBJ2-3|NA|TRBV7-6|NA
TGTGCCAGCAGCCGAGACAGAAGGGGCACAGATACGCAGTATTTT
CASSRDRRGTDTQYF